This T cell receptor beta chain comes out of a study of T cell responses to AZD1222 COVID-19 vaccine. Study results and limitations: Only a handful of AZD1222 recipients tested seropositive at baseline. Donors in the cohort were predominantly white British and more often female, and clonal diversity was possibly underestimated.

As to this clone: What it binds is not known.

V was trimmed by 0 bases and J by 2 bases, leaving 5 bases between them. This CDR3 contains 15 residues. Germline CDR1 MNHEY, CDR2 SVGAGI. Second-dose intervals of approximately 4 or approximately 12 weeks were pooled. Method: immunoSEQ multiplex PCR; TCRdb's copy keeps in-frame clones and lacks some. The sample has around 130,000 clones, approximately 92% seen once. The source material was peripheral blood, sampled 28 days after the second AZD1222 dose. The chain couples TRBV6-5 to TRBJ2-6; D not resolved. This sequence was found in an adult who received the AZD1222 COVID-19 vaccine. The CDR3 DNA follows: TGTGCCAGCAGTTACTCTGGAGCTGGGGCCAACGTCCTGACTTTC. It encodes CASSYSGAGANVLTF.